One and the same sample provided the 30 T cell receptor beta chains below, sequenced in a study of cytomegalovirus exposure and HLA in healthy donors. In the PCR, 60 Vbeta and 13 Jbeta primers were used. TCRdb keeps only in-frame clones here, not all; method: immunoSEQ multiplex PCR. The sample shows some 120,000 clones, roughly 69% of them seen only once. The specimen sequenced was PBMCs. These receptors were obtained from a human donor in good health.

The CDR3 is CASSLWSAGNAYNEQFF. CDR3 in DNA: TGTGCCAGCAGCCTATGGTCGGCGGGGAACGCCTACAATGAGCAGTTCTTC. The rearrangement links TRBV7-2 to TRBJ2-1, with a weak D call TRBD2 (6 bases). V shed 5 bases and J shed 2 bases, with 19 bases lying between them. Looked up from germline, CDR1 is SGHTA and CDR2 is FQGNSA. The CDR3 sequence is 17 residues long.

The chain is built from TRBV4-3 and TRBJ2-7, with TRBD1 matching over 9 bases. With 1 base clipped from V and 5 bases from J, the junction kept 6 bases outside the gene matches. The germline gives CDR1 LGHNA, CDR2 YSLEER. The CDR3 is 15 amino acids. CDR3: CASSQGGDRVHEQYF. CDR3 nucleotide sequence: TGCGCCAGCAGCCAAGGGGGGGACAGGGTCCACGAGCAGTACTTC.

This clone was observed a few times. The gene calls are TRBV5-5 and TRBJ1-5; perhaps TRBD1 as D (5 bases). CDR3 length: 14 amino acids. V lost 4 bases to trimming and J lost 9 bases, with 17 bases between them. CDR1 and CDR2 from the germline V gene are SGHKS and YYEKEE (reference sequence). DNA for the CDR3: TGTGCCAGCAGCCAAGAGACAGTACTGGGGCCCCAGCATTTT. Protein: CASSQETVLGPQHF.

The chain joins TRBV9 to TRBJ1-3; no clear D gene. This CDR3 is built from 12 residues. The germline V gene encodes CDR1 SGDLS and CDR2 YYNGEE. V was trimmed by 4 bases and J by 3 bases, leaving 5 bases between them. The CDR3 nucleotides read TGTGCCAGCAGCCAGGTTGGAAACACCATATATTTT. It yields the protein CASSQVGNTIYF.

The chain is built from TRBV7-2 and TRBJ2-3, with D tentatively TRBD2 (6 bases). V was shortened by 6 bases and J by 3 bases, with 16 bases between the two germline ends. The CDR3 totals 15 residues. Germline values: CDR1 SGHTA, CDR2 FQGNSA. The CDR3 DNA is TGTGCCAGCAGACAATCGGGAGCGAGGACAGATACGCAGTATTTT. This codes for CASRQSGARTDTQYF.

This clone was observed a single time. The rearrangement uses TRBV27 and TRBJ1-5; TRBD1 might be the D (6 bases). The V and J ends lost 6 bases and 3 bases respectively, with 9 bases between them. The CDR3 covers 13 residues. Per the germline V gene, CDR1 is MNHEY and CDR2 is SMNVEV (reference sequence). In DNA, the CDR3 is TGTGCCAGCAGGCGGACAGACAATCAGCCCCAGCATTTT. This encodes CASRRTDNQPQHF.

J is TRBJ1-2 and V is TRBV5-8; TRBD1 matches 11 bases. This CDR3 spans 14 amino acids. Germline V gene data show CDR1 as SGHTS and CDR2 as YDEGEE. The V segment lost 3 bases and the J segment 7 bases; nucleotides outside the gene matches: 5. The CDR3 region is CASSSGQGAGGYTF. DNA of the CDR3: TGTGCCAGCAGCTCAGGACAGGGGGCCGGTGGCTACACCTTC. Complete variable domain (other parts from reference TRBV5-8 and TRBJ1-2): EAGVTQSPTHLIKTRGQQATLRCSPISGHTSVYWYQQALGLGLQFLLWYDEGEERNRGNFPPRFSGRQFPNYSSELNVNALELEDSALYLCASSSGQGAGGYTFGSGTRLTVV.

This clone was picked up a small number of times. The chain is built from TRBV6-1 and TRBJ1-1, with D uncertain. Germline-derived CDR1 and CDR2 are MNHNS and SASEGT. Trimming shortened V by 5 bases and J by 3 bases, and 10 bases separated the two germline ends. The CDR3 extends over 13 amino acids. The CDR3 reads CASSISGYTEAFF. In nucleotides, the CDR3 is TGTGCCAGCAGTATATCGGGGTACACTGAAGCTTTCTTT.

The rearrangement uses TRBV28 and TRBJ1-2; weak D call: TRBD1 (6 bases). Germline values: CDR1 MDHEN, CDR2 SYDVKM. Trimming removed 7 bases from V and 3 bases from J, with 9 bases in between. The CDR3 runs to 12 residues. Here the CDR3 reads CASIRQDYGYTF. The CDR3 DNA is TGTGCCAGCATCCGACAGGACTATGGCTACACCTTC.

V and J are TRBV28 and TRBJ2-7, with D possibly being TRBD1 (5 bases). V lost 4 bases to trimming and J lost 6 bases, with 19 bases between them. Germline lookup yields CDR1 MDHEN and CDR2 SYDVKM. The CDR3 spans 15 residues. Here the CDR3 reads CASSSLWGLRGEQYF. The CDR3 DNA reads TGTGCCAGCAGTTCCCTTTGGGGCCTTAGGGGCGAGCAGTACTTC.

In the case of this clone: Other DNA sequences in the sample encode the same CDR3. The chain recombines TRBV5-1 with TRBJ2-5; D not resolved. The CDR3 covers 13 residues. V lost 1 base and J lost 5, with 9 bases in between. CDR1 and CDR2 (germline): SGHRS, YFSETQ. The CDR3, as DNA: TGCGCCAGCAGCTTGCTCCCCAGGGAGACCCAGTACTTC. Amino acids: CASSLLPRETQYF.

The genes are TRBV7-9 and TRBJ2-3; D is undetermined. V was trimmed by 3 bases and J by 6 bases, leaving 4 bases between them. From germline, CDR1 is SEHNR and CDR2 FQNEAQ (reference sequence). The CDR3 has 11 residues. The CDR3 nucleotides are TGTGCCAGCAGCTTCGGTGATACGCAGTATTTT. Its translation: CASSFGDTQYF.

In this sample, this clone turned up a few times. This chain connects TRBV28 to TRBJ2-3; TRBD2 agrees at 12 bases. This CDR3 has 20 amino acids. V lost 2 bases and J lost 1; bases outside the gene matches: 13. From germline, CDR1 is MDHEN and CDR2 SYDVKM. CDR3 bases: TGTGCCAGCAGTTTAATTGGCTCTCTAGCGGGAGGGCGTGGCACAGATACGCAGTATTTT. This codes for CASSLIGSLAGGRGTDTQYF.

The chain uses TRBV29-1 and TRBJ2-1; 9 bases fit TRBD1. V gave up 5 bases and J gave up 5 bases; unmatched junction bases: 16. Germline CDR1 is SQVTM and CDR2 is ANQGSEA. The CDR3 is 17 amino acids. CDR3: CSVTGPLRDREDNEQFF. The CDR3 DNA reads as TGCAGCGTTACCGGGCCCCTCCGGGACAGGGAGGACAATGAGCAGTTCTTC.

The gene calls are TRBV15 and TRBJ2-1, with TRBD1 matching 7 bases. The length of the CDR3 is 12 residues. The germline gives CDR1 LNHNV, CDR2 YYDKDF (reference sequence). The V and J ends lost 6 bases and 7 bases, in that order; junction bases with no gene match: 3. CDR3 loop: CATSLTGNEQFF. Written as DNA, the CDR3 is TGTGCCACCAGTTTGACAGGGAATGAGCAGTTCTTC.

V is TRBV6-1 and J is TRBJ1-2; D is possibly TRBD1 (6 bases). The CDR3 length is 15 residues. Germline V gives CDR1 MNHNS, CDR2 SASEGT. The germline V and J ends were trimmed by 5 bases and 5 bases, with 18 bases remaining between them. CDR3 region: CASSQGSMKKYGYTF. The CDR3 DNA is TGTGCCAGCAGTCAGGGGTCAATGAAAAAATATGGCTACACCTTC.

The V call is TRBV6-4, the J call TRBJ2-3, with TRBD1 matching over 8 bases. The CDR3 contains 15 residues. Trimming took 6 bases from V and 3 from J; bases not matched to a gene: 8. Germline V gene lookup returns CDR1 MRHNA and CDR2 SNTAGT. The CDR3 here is CASSQTGVGTDTQYF. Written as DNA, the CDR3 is TGTGCCAGCAGCCAGACAGGGGTCGGAACAGATACGCAGTATTTT.

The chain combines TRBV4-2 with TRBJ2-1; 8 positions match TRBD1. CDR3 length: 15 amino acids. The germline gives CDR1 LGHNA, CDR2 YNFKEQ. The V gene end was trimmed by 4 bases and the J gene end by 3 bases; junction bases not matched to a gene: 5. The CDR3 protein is CASSRSGTGYNEQFF. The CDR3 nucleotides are TGTGCCAGCAGCCGCTCCGGGACAGGCTACAATGAGCAGTTCTTC.

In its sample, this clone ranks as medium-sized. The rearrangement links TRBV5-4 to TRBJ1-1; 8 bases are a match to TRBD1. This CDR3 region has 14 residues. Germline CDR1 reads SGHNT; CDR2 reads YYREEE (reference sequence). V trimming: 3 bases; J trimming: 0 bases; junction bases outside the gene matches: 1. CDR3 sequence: CASSSTGVNTEAFF. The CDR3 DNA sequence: TGTGCCAGCAGCTCGACAGGGGTGAACACTGAAGCTTTCTTT.

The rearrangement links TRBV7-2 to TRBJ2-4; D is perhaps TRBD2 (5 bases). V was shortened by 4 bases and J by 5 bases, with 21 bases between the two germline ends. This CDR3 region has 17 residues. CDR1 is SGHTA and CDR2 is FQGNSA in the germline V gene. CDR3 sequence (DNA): TGTGCCAGCAGCTCCGGCGGGCCACGAGCAATAGAAAACATTCAGTACTTC. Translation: CASSSGGPRAIENIQYF.

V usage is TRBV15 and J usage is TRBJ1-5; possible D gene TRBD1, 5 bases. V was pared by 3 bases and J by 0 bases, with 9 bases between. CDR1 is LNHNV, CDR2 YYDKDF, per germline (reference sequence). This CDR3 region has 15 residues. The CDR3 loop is CATSRTDLSNQPQHF. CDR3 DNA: TGTGCCACCAGCAGGACAGACCTTAGCAATCAGCCCCAGCATTTT.

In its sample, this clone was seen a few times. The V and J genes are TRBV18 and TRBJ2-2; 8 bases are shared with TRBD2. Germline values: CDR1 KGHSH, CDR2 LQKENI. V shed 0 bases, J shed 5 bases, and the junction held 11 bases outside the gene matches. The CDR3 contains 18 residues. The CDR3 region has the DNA TGTGCCAGCTCACCACCGGTTGGGGTTGAGCGGGAGACCGGGGAGCTGTTTTTT. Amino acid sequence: CASSPPVGVERETGELFF.

CDR3 sequence reads: CASSQAQGATNEKLFF. For the CDR3, the DNA is TGCGCCAGCAGCCAGGCTCAGGGTGCAACTAATGAAAAACTGTTTTTT. The V gene is TRBV4-1, the J gene TRBJ1-4; D perhaps matches TRBD1 (5 bases). Between the trimmed V and J ends, which lost 3 bases and 0 bases, there was a span of 11 bases. This CDR3 contains 16 residues. Per germline, CDR1 MGHRA and CDR2 YSYEKL.

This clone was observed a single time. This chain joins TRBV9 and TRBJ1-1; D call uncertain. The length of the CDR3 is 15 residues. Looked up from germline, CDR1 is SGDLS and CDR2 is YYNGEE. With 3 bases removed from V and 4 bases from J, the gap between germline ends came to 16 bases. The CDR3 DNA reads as TGTGCCAGCAGCGACAGTAGTCAGGCGACCACTGAAGCTTTCTTT. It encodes CASSDSSQATTEAFF.

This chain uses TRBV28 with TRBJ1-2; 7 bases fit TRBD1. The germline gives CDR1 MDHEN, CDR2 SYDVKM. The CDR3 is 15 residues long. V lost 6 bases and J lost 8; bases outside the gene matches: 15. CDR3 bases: TGTGCCAGCAGGATCAGGGGGGCCCCAACCTCCGGCTACACCTTC. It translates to CASRIRGAPTSGYTF.

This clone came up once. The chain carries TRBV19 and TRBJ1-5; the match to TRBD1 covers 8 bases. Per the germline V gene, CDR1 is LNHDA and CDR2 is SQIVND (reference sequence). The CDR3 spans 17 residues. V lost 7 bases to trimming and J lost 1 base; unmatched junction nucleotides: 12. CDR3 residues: CASNPGGALGSNQPQHF. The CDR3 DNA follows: TGTGCCAGTAACCCAGGGGGCGCCTTGGGCAGCAATCAGCCCCAGCATTTT.

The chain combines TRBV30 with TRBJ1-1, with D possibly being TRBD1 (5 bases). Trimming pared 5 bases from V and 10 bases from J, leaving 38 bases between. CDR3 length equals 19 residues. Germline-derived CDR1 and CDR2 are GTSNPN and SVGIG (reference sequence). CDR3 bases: TGTGCCTGGGCCCCTTGGAATAGTGGAAAGGGGATTCAGGTTTCGAGAGCTTTCTTT. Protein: CAWAPWNSGKGIQVSRAFF.

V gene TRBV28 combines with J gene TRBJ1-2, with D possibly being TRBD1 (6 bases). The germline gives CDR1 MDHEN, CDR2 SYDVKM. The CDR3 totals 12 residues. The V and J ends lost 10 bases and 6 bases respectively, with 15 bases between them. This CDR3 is CAITGSGDGYTF. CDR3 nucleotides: TGTGCCATTACAGGGTCGGGTGATGGCTACACCTTC.

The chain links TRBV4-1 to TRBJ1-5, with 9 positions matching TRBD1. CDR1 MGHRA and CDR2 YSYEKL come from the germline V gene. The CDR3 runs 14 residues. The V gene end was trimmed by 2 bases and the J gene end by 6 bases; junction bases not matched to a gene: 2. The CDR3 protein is CASSQTTGGQPQHF. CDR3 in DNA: TGCGCCAGCAGCCAAACGACAGGGGGTCAGCCCCAGCATTTT.

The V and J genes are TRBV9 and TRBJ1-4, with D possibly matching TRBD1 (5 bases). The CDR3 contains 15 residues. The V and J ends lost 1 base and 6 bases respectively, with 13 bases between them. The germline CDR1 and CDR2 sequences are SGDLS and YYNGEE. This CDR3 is CASSVSSGKDEKLFF. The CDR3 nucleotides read TGTGCCAGCAGCGTAAGTTCAGGGAAGGATGAAAAACTGTTTTTT.